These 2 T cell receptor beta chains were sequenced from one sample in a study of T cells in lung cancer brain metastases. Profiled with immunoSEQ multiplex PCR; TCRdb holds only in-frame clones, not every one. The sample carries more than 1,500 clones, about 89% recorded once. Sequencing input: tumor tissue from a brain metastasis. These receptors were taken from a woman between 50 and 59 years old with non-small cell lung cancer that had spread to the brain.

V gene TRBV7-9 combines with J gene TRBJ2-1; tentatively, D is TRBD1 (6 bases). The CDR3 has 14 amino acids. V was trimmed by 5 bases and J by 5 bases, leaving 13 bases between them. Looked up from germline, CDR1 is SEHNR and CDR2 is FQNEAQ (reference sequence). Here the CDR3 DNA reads TGTGCCAGCAGCCTTTCGACAGGTGACAATGAGCAGTTCTTC. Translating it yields CASSLSTGDNEQFF.

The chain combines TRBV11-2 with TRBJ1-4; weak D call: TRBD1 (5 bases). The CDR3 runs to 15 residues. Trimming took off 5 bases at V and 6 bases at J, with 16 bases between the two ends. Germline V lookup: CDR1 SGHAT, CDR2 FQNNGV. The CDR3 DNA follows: TGTGCCAGCAGCCAATTCCGGGACGCTGATGAAAAACTGTTTTTT. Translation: CASSQFRDADEKLFF.